This T cell receptor beta chain was recovered during a study of T cells in Graves' hyperthyroidism and ophthalmopathy (dated by TCRdb to between 2018 and 2020). In the study overall: A discovery cohort of 95 to 100 patients, about 44 with Graves' ophthalmopathy and about 60 with stable Graves' hyperthyroidism, was used to find distinguishing TCR V-J signatures. Thyroid tissue and blood T-cell repertoires from six Graves' hyperthyroidism patients were also compared in the study. Prospective prediction of ophthalmopathy was tested in an independent validation cohort of fewer than 20 hyperthyroidism patients and around 16 patients who later progressed to ophthalmopathy. Once sampling was done, hyperthyroidism patients were given methimazole at a starting dose of 30 mg daily, whereas ophthalmopathy patients were given high-dose intravenous methylprednisolone. The paper reports TCR Vbeta CDR3 sequencing of roughly 140 peripheral blood samples: over 40 ophthalmopathy, under 80 hyperthyroidism and 17 progressor patients. For training and testing, the 100 patients in the discovery cohort were randomly divided in a 7:3 ratio. Overall results and qualifications from the work: Most expanded thyroid clonotypes (frequency above 0.001) were also detected in blood, a finding suggesting that blood repertoires may reflect thyroid immune responses. In cross-validation, a model built on a 13 V-J signature told ophthalmopathy apart from stable hyperthyroidism with about 90% sensitivity and about 81% specificity, and in testing the same model reached 80%/75%. During validation, the model predicted progression to ophthalmopathy a median of around 7 months ahead of onset, with 60% to 71% sensitivity and 72% to 85% specificity. No statistical method was used to set the sample size in advance, and investigators knew the group allocation.

Stable Graves' hyperthyroidism was defined as no progression to ophthalmopathy during 18 months of follow-up. Hyperthyroidism patients were aged 18 to 65 years and newly diagnosed, with disease duration of less than 2 months. Any patient with an uncontrolled infection, another autoimmune disease, pregnancy or lactation was excluded. Clinical symptoms, serum thyroxine and TRAb, thyroid ultrasound, and orbital computed tomography formed the basis for the diagnoses. Total RNA was extracted using Trizol reagent, and RNA quality was assessed on an Agilent 2100 Bioanalyzer. With regard to this clonotype: The antigen it binds to is not known. Base qualities are not recorded, but no much larger clone differs from it by a single base.

The germline V end is reduced by 3 bases and the J end by 9 bases; junction bases left unmatched: 14. Counted from cysteine to phenylalanine, this CDR3 has 15 amino acids. CDR3 DNA only is kept here, 45 bases in frame from base 1. The germline V gene encodes CDR1 SGDLS and CDR2 YYNGEE. The TCR beta CDR3 regions were amplified from RNA transcripts. A first-round RT-PCR of the TCR CDR3 used the HTBI primer set with the Qiagen OneStep RT-PCR kit. Libraries were constructed in a second round of multiplex PCR, after which size selection and purification were performed. Paired-end sequencing of the libraries was performed with 100 bp reads on an Illumina HiSeq2000. The original methods were these. SOAPnuke was used to process the raw data, with reads discarded if the reads contained adapters or uncalled bases, had a mean Phred below 15, or lacked an exact constant-primer or identifier match. COPE v1.2.5 was used to merge the high-quality paired reads, and each unique nucleotide sequence was defined as a clonotype. MiTCR v1.1 was used to align the clonotypes against IMGT TRBV, TRBD and TRBJ reference segments. Only V-J combinations with frequency above 0.0001, covering 99% to 99.2% of repertoires, were analysed. The TCS score was defined as the ratio of F50 (clonal expansion) to E x V (chaos), calculated using BLOSUM62-based TCRdist between CDR3 peptides within each V-J. Welch's t-statistics and random forest reduced around 510 V-J features to roughly 13, which were used in a naive Bayes classifier (R e1071). The Morisita-Horn index was used to measure how similar the thyroid and blood repertoires were. The public reads were quality trimmed at Q25 with fastp and then assembled into clones with MiXCR by TCRdb, keeping productive beta chains. Rows with a matching CDR3 protein are joined into one entry that keeps the most common DNA and genes. TCRdb's processing, not the authors', yielded these V and J calls. The sample data list 500,000 to 750,000 distinct CDR3 sequences, and just over 45% of these were observed just once. The ten largest clones capture around 8% of the sample.

The clonotype comes from a woman between 18 and 29 years old with Graves' hyperthyroidism. The sequenced sample was peripheral blood or thyroid tissue (not recorded which). The rearranged chain carries TRBV9 and TRBJ2-5, with TRBD2 identical over 7 junction bases. CDR3 reads: CASSAGGEGNQPQYF. Here is the DNA: TGTGCCAGCAGCGCGGGGGGTGAGGGCAATCAGCCCCAGTACTTC.